The 10 T cell receptor beta chains given below trace back to one sample, sequenced in a study of blood T cell repertoires in COVID-19 (TCRdb year 2020). Receptors were amplified or captured by the immunoSEQ multiplex PCR assay. The immuneACCESS repertoire file appears here via TCRdb, limited to in-frame rearrangements. These files lack a portion of the clones; in checked studies, under half of the deficit traces to unresolved V genes, and the cause of the others is not known. Recorded for this sample are about 80,000 clones; over 70% of them occurred a single time. Jointly, the top ten make up approximately 5.8% of the sample. The sequenced material came from peripheral blood. These receptor sequences come from a man aged 45-65 years with active or convalescent COVID-19.

Here the CDR3 reads CASTPSGVGADTQYF. Here the CDR3 DNA reads TGTGCCAGCACCCCATCGGGGGTAGGGGCAGATACGCAGTATTTT. The rearrangement links TRBV7-9 to TRBJ2-3; D possibly corresponds to TRBD2 (6 bases). This CDR3 has 15 amino acids. CDR1 is SEHNR and CDR2 is FQNEAQ in the germline V gene (reference sequence). V lost 7 bases and J lost 4, with 18 bases in between.

In this sample, this clone turned up a few times. The rearrangement joins TRBV12-3 or TRBV12-4 to TRBJ1-2, with D possibly TRBD1 on 6 matching bases. Trimming stripped 3 bases from V and 8 bases from J, with 13 bases between. The CDR3 has 13 residues. CDR3 residues: CASSFHRAGGYTF. The CDR3 bases are TGTGCCAGCAGTTTTCACAGGGCGGGCGGCTACACCTTC.

The chain combines TRBV6-1 with TRBJ1-2; D call uncertain. CDR3 size: 15 residues. V was shortened by 0 bases and J by 3 bases, with 11 bases between the two germline ends. Germline V CDR1 and CDR2: MNHNS, SASEGT. The CDR3 sequence is CASSEALGGYYGYTF. CDR3 DNA sequence: TGTGCCAGCAGTGAAGCGCTAGGAGGGTACTATGGCTACACCTTC.

This clone was detected a few times. The rearrangement links TRBV3-1 (or the pseudogene TRBV3-2) to TRBJ1-3, with D unclear. Germline CDR1 and CDR2: LGHDT and YNNKEL (reference sequence). Trimming shortened V by 6 bases and J by 3 bases, and 9 bases separated the two germline ends. This CDR3 contains 13 residues. CDR3 amino acids: CASSRDSGNTIYF. The CDR3 DNA reads TGTGCCAGCAGTAGAGATAGTGGAAACACCATATATTTT.

This chain uses TRBV19 with TRBJ1-2; no definite D call. CDR3 size: 13 residues. CDR1 and CDR2 from the germline V gene are LNHDA and SQIVND (reference sequence). Between the trimmed V and J ends, which lost 6 bases and 3 bases, there was a span of 11 bases. The CDR3 loop is CASRTEADYGYTF. Written as DNA, the CDR3 is TGTGCCAGTAGAACAGAAGCCGACTATGGCTACACCTTC.

V is TRBV20-1 and J is TRBJ2-3; 13 bases are shared with TRBD2. CDR1 and CDR2 (germline): DFQATT, SNEGSKA (reference sequence). Trimming removed 3 bases from V and 1 base from J; junction bases left unmatched: 7. The CDR3 is 17 amino acids. The CDR3 nucleotides read TGCAGTGCTAGTCGACTAGCGGGGGGCTGGGGCACAGATACGCAGTATTTT. Amino acids: CSASRLAGGWGTDTQYF.

The table lists this clone with a count of one. The CDR3 bases are TGTGCCAGCAGCCGGGGCAGCGGGGGGCTATCCTACGAGCAGTACTTC. It specifies CASSRGSGGLSYEQYF. The rearrangement joins TRBV5-4 to TRBJ2-7, with 9 bases identical to TRBD2. This CDR3 spans 16 amino acids. In germline, CDR1 is SGHNT, CDR2 YYREEE (reference sequence). J was trimmed by 1 base and V by 4 bases; bases with no gene match: 9.

This sequence joins TRBV7-8 and TRBJ2-5; 7 bases map to TRBD1. The germline CDR1 and CDR2 sequences are SGHVS and FQNEAQ. J was trimmed by 7 bases and V by 5 bases; bases with no gene match: 10. CDR3 length: 14 amino acids. CDR3 nucleotides: TGTGCCAGCAGCCCCGAGGGGGCCGCCGGGACCCAGTACTTC. This sequence encodes CASSPEGAAGTQYF.

V and J are TRBV30 and TRBJ1-2, with D tentatively TRBD1 (6 bases). V lost 7 bases, J lost 5 bases, and 8 bases lay in between. The CDR3 loop spans 10 amino acids. Germline loops: CDR1 GTSNPN, CDR2 SVGIG (reference sequence). The CDR3, as DNA: TGTGCCTCCGGACAGTATGGCTACACCTTC. Residues: CASGQYGYTF.

In the case of this clone: This sample includes further DNA sequences coding for the same CDR3. The chain employs TRBV3-1 (or the pseudogene TRBV3-2) and TRBJ2-7, with D perhaps matching TRBD2 (5 bases). V was clipped by 0 bases and J by 6 bases, with 15 bases between them. Germline V gene data show CDR1 as LGHDT and CDR2 as YNNKEL (reference sequence). This CDR3 contains 15 residues. CDR3 nucleotide sequence: TGTGCCAGCAGCCAAGATGTCCGGGGAGTAGGCGAGCAGTACTTC. Translation gives CASSQDVRGVGEQYF.